This TCR beta chain was observed in a study of T cell responses to AZD1222 COVID-19 vaccine. Study findings and constraints: Dominant at 160-218 and 743-854, vaccine-associated CD4 TCRs also spanned spike.

Concerning this clone: Its cognate antigen is unknown.

This table comes from immunoSEQ multiplex PCR, and its TCRdb copy is limited to in-frame clones, with some not included. The table lists tens of thousands of clones, around 89% of them singletons. The CDR3 totals 13 residues. Germline trimming cut 1 base from V and 12 bases from J; bases unmatched to any gene: 4. Looked up from germline, CDR1 is SGHDN and CDR2 is FVKESK. The clonotype was recovered from an adult who received the AZD1222 COVID-19 vaccine. Sequenced material: peripheral blood, taken 28 days after the second AZD1222 dose. V usage is TRBV14 and J usage is TRBJ2-5; 11 nucleotides agree with TRBD2. The CDR3 here is CASSQVATSGKYF. Here the CDR3 DNA reads TGTGCCAGCAGCCAAGTGGCGACTAGCGGGAAGTACTTC. Complete variable domain (other parts from reference TRBV14 and TRBJ2-5): EAGVTQFPSHSVIEKGQTVTLRCDPISGHDNLYWYRRVMGKEIKFLLHFVKESKQDESGMPNNRFLAERTGGTYSTLKVQPAELEDSGVYFCASSQVATSGKYFGPGTRLLVL.